Described below is a single T cell receptor (beta chain) sequence and its context. Its antigen is undetermined. This entry is derived from a study of cytomegalovirus exposure and HLA in healthy donors. PCR employed 60 Vbeta and 13 Jbeta primers. Sequencing used immunoSEQ multiplex PCR; TCRdb keeps in-frame clones, though not all of them. The table lists roughly 130,000 clones, roughly 78% of them singletons, with 1% in the top ten. Whole-study findings and limits: Reports indicate that TCR beta sequences accurately predicted the HLA-A and HLA-B alleles of most subjects.

Sequencing was performed on PBMCs. The receptor comes from a man in his forties in good health and CMV-seronegative.

The CDR3 loop is CASSPGTEKYF. CDR3 nucleotides: TGCGCCAGCAGCCCCGGGACAGAGAAGTACTTC. The chain carries TRBV4-1 and TRBJ2-5; 7 nucleotides line up with TRBD1. CDR1 is MGHRA and CDR2 is YSYEKL in the germline V gene. The CDR3 is 11 residues long. Losses at the gene ends were 4 bases for V and 12 bases for J; bases not matched to a gene: 5.